Included here is one T cell receptor (beta chain) sequence, with context. Generated by immunoSEQ multiplex PCR, the TCRdb table keeps only in-frame clones and is missing some. The profile shows about 200,000 clones, 70% to 90% of them singletons. The sample comes from a study of blood T cell repertoires in COVID-19. The wider study: The United States, Italy and Spain provided the acute and convalescent COVID-19 samples. The cDNA or gDNA used as material had been derived from T cells, B-cell-depleted T cells, or PBMCs.

Germline lookup yields CDR1 DFQATT and CDR2 SNEGSKA (reference sequence). The CDR3 totals 11 residues. Trimming took off 3 bases at V and 5 bases at J, with 6 bases between the two ends. Sequenced input: peripheral blood. This TCR was sampled from a woman aged 40 to 50 who had recovered from COVID-19. The gene calls are TRBV20-1 and TRBJ2-3, with D possibly TRBD2 on 6 matching bases. This CDR3 reads CSASSGDTQYF. The DNA of the CDR3 is TGCAGTGCTAGTAGCGGAGATACGCAGTATTTT.